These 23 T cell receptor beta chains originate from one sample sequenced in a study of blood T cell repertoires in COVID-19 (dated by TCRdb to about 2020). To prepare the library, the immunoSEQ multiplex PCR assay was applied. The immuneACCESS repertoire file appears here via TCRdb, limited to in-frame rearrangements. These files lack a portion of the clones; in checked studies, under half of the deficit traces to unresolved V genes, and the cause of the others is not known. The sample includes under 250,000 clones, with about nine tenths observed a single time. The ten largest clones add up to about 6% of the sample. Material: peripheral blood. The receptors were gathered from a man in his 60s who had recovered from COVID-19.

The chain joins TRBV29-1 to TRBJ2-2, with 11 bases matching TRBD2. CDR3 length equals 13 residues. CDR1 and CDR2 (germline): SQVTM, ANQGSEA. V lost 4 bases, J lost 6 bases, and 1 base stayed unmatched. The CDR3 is CSVVSGGAGELFF. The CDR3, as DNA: TGCAGCGTTGTTAGCGGGGGGGCCGGGGAGCTGTTTTTT.

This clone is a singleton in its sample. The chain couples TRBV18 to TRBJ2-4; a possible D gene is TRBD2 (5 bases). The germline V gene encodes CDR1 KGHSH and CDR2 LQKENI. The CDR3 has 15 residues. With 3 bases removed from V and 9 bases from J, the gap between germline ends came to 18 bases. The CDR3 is CASSPNPREMTIQYF. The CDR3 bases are TGTGCCAGCTCACCGAACCCGAGGGAAATGACCATTCAGTACTTC.

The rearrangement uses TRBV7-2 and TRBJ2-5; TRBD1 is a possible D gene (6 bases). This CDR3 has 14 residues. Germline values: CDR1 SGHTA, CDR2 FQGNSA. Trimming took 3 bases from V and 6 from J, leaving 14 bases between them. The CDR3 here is CASSLLRGSQTQYF. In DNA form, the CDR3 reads TGTGCCAGCAGCTTGCTAAGGGGGTCACAGACCCAGTACTTC. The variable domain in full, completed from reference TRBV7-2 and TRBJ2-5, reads GAGVSQSPSNKVTEKGKDVELRCDPISGHTALYWYRQSLGQGLEFLIYFQGNSAPDKSGLPSDRFSAERTGGSVSTLTIQRTQQEDSAVYLCASSLLRGSQTQYFGPGTRLLVL.

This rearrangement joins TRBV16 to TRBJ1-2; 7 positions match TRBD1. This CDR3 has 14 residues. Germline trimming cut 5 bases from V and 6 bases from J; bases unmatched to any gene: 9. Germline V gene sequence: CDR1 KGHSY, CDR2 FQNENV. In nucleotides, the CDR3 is TGTGCCAGCAGCGAACCGGGGACAGCCCATGGCTACACCTTC. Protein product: CASSEPGTAHGYTF.

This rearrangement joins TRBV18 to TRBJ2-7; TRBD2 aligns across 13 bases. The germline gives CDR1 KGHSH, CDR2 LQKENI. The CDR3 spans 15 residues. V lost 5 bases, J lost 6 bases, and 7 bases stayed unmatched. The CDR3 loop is CASSAGLAGIGEQYF. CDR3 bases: TGTGCCAGCTCAGCGGGACTAGCGGGAATCGGCGAGCAGTACTTC.

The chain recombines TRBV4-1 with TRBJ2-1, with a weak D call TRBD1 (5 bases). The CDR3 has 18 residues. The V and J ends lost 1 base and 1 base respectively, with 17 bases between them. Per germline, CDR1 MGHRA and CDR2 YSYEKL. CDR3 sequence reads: CASSQVDMGLFSYNEQFF. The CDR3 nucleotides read TGCGCCAGCAGCCAAGTGGACATGGGCCTCTTTTCCTACAATGAGCAGTTCTTC.

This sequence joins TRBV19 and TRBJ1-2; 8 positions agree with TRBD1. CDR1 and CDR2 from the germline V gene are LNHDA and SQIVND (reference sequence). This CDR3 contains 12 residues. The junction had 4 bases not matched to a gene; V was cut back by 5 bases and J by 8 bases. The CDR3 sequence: CASSLTGVGYTF. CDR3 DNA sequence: TGTGCCAGTAGTCTGACAGGGGTCGGCTACACCTTC.

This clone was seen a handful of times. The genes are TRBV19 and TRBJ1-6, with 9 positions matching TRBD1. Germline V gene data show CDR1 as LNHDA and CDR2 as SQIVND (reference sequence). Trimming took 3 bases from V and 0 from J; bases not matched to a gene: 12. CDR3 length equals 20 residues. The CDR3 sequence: CASSIEVGQGPSSYNSPLHF. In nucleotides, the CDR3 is TGTGCCAGTAGTATCGAGGTCGGACAGGGGCCTAGCTCCTATAATTCACCCCTCCACTTT. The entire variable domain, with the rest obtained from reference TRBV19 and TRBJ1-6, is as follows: DGGITQSPKYLFRKEGQNVTLSCEQNLNHDAMYWYRQDPGQGLRLIYYSQIVNDFQKGDIAEGYSVSREKKESFPLTVTSAQKNPTAFYLCASSIEVGQGPSSYNSPLHFGNGTRLTVT.

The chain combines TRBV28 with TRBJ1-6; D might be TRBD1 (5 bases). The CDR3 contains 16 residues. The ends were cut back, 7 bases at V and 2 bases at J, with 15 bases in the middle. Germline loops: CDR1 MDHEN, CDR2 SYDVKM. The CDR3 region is CASKPRRVTYNSPLHF. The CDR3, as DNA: TGTGCCAGCAAACCCCGCAGGGTCACCTATAATTCACCCCTCCACTTT.

CDR3 DNA: TGTGCCAGCAGTTGGGACAGGGGGCGGGAGCAGTACTTC. Translation: CASSWDRGREQYF. The V gene is TRBV7-3, the J gene TRBJ2-7, with 12 bases fitting TRBD1. The CDR3 loop spans 13 amino acids. Losses at the gene ends were 6 bases for V and 7 bases for J; bases not matched to a gene: 4. Per germline, CDR1 SGHTA and CDR2 FQGTGA.

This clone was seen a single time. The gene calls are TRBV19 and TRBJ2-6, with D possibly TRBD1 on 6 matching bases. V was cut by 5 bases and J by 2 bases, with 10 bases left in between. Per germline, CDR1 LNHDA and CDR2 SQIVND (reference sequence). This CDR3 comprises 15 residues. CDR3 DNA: TGTGCCAGTAGTTCTTACAGGGCTGGGGCCAACGTCCTGACTTTC. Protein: CASSSYRAGANVLTF. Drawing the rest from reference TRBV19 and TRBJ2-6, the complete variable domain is DGGITQSPKYLFRKEGQNVTLSCEQNLNHDAMYWYRQDPGQGLRLIYYSQIVNDFQKGDIAEGYSVSREKKESFPLTVTSAQKNPTAFYLCASSSYRAGANVLTFGAGSRLTVL.

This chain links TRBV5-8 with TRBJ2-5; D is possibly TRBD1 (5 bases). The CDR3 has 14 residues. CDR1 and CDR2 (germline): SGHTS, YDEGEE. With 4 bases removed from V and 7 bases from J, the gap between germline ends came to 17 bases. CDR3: CASSTRTSPRTQYF. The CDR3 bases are TGTGCCAGCAGCACCAGGACATCTCCCCGGACCCAGTACTTC. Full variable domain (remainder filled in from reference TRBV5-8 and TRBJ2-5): EAGVTQSPTHLIKTRGQQATLRCSPISGHTSVYWYQQALGLGLQFLLWYDEGEERNRGNFPPRFSGRQFPNYSSELNVNALELEDSALYLCASSTRTSPRTQYFGPGTRLLVL.

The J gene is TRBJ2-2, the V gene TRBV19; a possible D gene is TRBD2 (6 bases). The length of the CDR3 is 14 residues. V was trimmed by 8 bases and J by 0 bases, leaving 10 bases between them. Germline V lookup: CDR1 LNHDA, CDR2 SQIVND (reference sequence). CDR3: CASGGASNTGELFF. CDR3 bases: TGTGCCAGTGGCGGGGCCTCGAACACCGGGGAGCTGTTTTTT.

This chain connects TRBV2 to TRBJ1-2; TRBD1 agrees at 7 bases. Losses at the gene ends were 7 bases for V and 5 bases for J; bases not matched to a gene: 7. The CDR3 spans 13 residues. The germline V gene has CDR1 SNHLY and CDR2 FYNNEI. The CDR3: CASISGRGYGYTF. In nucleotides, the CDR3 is TGTGCCAGCATTAGCGGCAGGGGGTATGGCTACACCTTC. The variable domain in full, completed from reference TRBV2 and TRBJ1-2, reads EPEVTQTPSHQVTQMGQEVILRCVPISNHLYFYWYRQILGQKVEFLVSFYNNEISEKSEIFDDQFSVERPDGSNFTLKIRSTKLEDSAMYFCASISGRGYGYTFGSGTRLTVV.

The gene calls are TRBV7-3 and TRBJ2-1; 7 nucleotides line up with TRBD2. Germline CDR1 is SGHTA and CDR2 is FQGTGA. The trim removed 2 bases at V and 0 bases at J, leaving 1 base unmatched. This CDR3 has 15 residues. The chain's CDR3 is CASSLWTSSYNEQFF. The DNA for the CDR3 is TGTGCCAGCAGCTTATGGACTAGCTCCTACAATGAGCAGTTCTTC.

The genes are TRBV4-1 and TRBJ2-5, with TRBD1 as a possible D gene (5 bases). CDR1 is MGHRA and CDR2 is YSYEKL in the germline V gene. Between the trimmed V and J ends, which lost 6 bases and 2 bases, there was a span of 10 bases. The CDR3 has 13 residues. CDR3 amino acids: CASRNQGQETQYF. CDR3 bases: TGCGCCAGCAGGAACCAGGGTCAAGAGACCCAGTACTTC.

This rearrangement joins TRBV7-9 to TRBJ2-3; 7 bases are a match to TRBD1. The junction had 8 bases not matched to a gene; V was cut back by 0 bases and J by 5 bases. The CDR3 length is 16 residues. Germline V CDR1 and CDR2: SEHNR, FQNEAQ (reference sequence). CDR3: CASSLAETGWGDTQYF. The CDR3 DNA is TGTGCCAGCAGCTTAGCGGAGACAGGGTGGGGAGATACGCAGTATTTT.

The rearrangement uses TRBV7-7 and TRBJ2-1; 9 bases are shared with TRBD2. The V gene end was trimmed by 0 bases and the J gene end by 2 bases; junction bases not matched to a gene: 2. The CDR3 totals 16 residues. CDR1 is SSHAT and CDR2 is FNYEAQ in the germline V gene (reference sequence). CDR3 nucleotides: TGTGCCAGCAGCTTAGCTGGCGGGGGGGCCTACAATGAGCAGTTCTTC. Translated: CASSLAGGGAYNEQFF.

CDR3 nucleotide sequence: TGCGCCAGCAGCTTGATCGTGAACACTGAAGCTTTCTTT. Translating gives CASSLIVNTEAFF. This chain joins TRBV5-1 and TRBJ1-1, with unresolved D. This CDR3 comprises 13 residues. Between the trimmed V and J ends, which lost 1 base and 0 bases, there was a span of 4 bases. Germline V CDR1 and CDR2: SGHRS, YFSETQ.

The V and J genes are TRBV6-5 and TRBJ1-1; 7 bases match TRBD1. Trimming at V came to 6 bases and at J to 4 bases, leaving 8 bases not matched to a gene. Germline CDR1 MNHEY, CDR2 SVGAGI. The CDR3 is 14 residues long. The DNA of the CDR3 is TGTGCCAGCAGACACAGGGGTCTGCGCACTGAAGCTTTCTTT. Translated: CASRHRGLRTEAFF.

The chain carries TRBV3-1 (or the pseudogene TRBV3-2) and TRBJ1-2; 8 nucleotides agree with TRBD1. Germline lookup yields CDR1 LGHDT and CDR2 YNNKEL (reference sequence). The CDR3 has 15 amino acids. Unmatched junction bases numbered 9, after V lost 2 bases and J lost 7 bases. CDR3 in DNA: TGTGCCAGCAGCCAATACGGGGAGCAGGGGGCTGGCTACACCTTC. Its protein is CASSQYGEQGAGYTF.

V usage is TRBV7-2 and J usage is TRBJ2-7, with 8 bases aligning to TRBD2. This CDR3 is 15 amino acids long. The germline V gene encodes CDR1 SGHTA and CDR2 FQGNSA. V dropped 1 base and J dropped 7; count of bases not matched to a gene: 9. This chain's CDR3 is CASSLGGGRPGEQYF. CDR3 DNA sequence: TGTGCCAGCAGCTTAGGAGGCGGGAGGCCAGGGGAGCAGTACTTC.

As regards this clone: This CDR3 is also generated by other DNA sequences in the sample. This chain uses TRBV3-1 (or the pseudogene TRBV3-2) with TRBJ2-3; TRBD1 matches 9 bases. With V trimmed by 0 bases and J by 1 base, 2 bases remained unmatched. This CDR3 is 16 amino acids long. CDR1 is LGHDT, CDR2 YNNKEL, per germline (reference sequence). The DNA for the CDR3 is TGTGCCAGCAGCCAAGACCGGACAGGGGGCACAGATACGCAGTATTTT. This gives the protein CASSQDRTGGTDTQYF.